The source of this T cell receptor beta chain is a study of vaccination and CD4 T cells after COVID-19. Whole-study context: Nasal swab PCR detected SARS-CoV-2 in convalescent patients; 8 or 9 had mild disease, one severe. Overlapping spike peptides of SARS-CoV-2, HCoV-NL63, HCoV-OC43 and HCoV-229E stimulated the cells.

In this sample, this clonotype turned up a few times. Its antigen remains unidentified. Germline values: CDR1 SGHDT, CDR2 YYEEEE. The CDR3 consists of 16 residues. V was shortened by 3 bases and J by 0 bases, with 10 bases between the two germline ends. Treatment denoted: 10-day PBMC culture with coronavirus spike peptide pools or control peptides (ViraFEST assay). In the ViraFEST assay, peptide-pool expansion preceded TCR sequencing of expanded clonotypes. Culture proceeded for less than twelve days, and CD4+ T cells were then isolated by negative selection. Sequenced with the Oncomine TCR Beta short-read assay was DNA taken from cultured CD4+ T cells. TCRdb independently ran MiXCR on the PCR reads; one entry per CDR3 protein. The profile shows around 19,000 distinct CDR3 sequences, 40% to 50% of them singletons.

Sequencing input: CD4+ T cells from blood, cultured in vitro. The chain uses TRBV5-6 and TRBJ2-6; no clear D gene. This TCR was recovered from a human donor who had recovered from COVID-19. Here the CDR3 reads CASSSTGRSGANVLTF. The CDR3, as DNA: TGTGCCAGCAGCTCGACCGGCCGCTCTGGGGCCAACGTCCTGACTTTC.